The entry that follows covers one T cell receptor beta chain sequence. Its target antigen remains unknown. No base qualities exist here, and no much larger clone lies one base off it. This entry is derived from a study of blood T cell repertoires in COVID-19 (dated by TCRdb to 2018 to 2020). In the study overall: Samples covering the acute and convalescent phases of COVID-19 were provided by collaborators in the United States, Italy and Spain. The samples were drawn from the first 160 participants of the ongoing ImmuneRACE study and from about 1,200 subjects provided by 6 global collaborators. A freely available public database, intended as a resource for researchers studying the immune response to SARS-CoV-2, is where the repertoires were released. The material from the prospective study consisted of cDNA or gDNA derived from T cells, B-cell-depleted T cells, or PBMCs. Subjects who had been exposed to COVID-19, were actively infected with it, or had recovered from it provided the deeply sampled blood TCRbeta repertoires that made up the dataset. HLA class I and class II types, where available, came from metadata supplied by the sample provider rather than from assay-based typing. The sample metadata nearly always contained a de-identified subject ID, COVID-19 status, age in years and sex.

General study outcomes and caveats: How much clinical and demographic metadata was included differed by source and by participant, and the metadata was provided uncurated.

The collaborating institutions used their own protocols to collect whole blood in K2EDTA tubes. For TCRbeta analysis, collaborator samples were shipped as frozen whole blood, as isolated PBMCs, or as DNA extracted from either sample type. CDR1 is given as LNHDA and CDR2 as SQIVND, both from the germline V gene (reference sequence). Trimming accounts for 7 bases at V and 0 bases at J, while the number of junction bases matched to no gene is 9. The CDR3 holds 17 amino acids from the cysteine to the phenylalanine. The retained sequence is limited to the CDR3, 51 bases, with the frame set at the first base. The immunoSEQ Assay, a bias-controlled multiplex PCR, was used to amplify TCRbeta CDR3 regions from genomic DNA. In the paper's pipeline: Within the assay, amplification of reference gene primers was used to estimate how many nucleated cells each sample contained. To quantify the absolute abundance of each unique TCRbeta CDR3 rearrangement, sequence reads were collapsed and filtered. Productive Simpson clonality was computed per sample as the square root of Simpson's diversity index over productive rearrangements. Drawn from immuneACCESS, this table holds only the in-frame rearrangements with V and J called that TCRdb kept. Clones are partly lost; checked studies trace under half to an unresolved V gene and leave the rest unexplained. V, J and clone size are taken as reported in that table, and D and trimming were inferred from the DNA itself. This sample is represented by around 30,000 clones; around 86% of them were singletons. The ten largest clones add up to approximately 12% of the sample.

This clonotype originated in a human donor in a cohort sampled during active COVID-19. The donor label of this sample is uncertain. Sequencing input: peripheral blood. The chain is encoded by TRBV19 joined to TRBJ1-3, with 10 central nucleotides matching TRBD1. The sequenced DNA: TGTGCCAGTACCGACAGGGGGCCGACACTCTCTGGAAACACCATATATTTT. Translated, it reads CASTDRGPTLSGNTIYF.